What follows describes a single T cell receptor beta chain. The antigen is unknown. The CDR3 regions of TCR beta were amplified from RNA transcripts. HTBI primers were the set used in a first-round RT-PCR of the TCR CDR3. TCRdb re-derived calls from the multiplex PCR reads in MiXCR, one entry per CDR3 protein. The repertoire holds approximately 620,000 distinct CDR3 sequences, with 11% to 15% as singletons. This sample was taken from a study of T cells in Graves' hyperthyroidism and ophthalmopathy. The study's findings and limits: Ophthalmopathy and stable hyperthyroidism were told apart by a 13 V-J model.

Researchers barred patients who had uncontrolled infection, other autoimmune disease, pregnancy or lactation. Diagnosing involved the use of clinical symptoms, serum thyroxine and TRAb, thyroid ultrasound and orbital computed tomography. Before ophthalmopathy appeared, progressors gave blood at initial hyperthyroidism diagnosis. The CDR3 is 16 amino acids. Looked up from germline, CDR1 is MNHNS and CDR2 is SASEGT. V lost 4 bases to trimming and J lost 4 bases; unmatched junction nucleotides: 10. Sample: blood. V is TRBV6-1 and J is TRBJ1-5; TRBD1 matches 7 bases. The receptor was derived from a woman aged 30 to 39 with Graves' hyperthyroidism that later progressed to Graves' ophthalmopathy. The CDR3 coding sequence is TGTGCCAGCAGTGTCCCCTTAGGGACAGATAATCAGCCCCAGCATTTT. This gives the protein CASSVPLGTDNQPQHF.